This passage covers 32 T cell receptor beta chains from one sample sequenced in a study of blood T cell repertoires in COVID-19. Method: immunoSEQ multiplex PCR; TCRdb's copy keeps in-frame clones and lacks some. The sample records roughly 220,000 clones, over 75% being singletons. The source material was peripheral blood. The receptors here all came from an elderly man with acute or convalescent COVID-19.

This clone was counted a few times. The rearrangement joins TRBV2 to TRBJ2-3, with 8 positions matching TRBD1. V gave up 6 bases and J gave up 5 bases; unmatched junction bases: 7. Looked up from germline, CDR1 is SNHLY and CDR2 is FYNNEI. This CDR3 region has 14 residues. The CDR3, as DNA: TGTGCCAGCAGCGACAGGGGCCGGGAAGATACGCAGTATTTT. It specifies CASSDRGREDTQYF.

J is TRBJ2-7 and V is TRBV2; TRBD2 is a possible D gene (5 bases). The CDR3 is 14 residues long. Trimming took 1 base from V and 6 from J, leaving 13 bases between them. From germline, CDR1 is SNHLY and CDR2 FYNNEI. CDR3 nucleotides: TGTGCCAGCAGTGAAGGGGTCCGAGGAGGCGAGCAGTACGTC. The encoded protein is CASSEGVRGGEQYV.

The rearrangement joins TRBV19 to TRBJ2-2, with TRBD2 as a possible D gene (6 bases). There are 14 residues in the CDR3. V was shortened by 7 bases and J by 4 bases, with 13 bases between the two germline ends. Germline V gene sequence: CDR1 LNHDA, CDR2 SQIVND (reference sequence). DNA of the CDR3: TGTGCCAGTAAAACGGGGGTGGCCACCGGGGAGCTGTTTTTT. It encodes CASKTGVATGELFF.

V and J are TRBV29-1 and TRBJ2-3; TRBD2 aligns across 7 bases. Germline-derived CDR1 and CDR2 are SQVTM and ANQGSEA. The CDR3 has 16 residues. The V segment lost 0 bases and the J segment 4 bases; nucleotides outside the gene matches: 10. DNA for the CDR3: TGCAGCGTTGAAGATGGTCTAGCGGAGGGCGCAGATACGCAGTATTTT. This sequence encodes CSVEDGLAEGADTQYF.

This clone was seen a handful of times. V is TRBV19 and J is TRBJ2-3; 10 nucleotides agree with TRBD2. CDR1 and CDR2 from the germline V gene are LNHDA and SQIVND (reference sequence). This CDR3 spans 16 amino acids. V lost 9 bases to trimming and J lost 2 bases; unmatched junction nucleotides: 11. The CDR3 coding sequence is TGTGCCAGCCGGGGTGTAGCGGGAGGTGACACAGATACGCAGTATTTT. Residues: CASRGVAGGDTDTQYF.

The V call is TRBV5-8, the J call TRBJ1-5; D ambiguous. The CDR3 contains 13 residues. CDR1 and CDR2 (germline): SGHTS, YDEGEE. V shed 0 bases and J shed 9 bases, with 10 bases lying between them. The CDR3, as DNA: TGTGCCAGCAGCTTGGTCGTTCTCAGGCCCCAGCATTTT. This sequence encodes CASSLVVLRPQHF.

This chain uses TRBV5-1 with TRBJ1-2; 7 nucleotides agree with TRBD1. This CDR3 is 14 amino acids long. Germline assignment: CDR1 SGHRS and CDR2 YFSETQ. V trimming: 4 bases; J trimming: 7 bases; junction bases outside the gene matches: 10. The CDR3, as DNA: TGCGCCAGCAGCATCCTCCAGGGGGTGGGTGGCTACACCTTC. Encoded protein: CASSILQGVGGYTF.

Concerning this clone: The sample has other DNA sequences that encode this CDR3 too. The chain's CDR3 is CASSRTGRGNTEAFF. The CDR3 DNA reads as TGTGCCAGCAGTAGGACAGGGAGGGGGAACACTGAAGCTTTCTTT. This chain connects TRBV6-2 or TRBV6-3 to TRBJ1-1; 8 bases are a match to TRBD1. The ends lost 5 bases at V and 1 base at J; junction bases unmatched: 6. Germline lookup yields CDR1 MNHEY and CDR2 SVGEGT. This CDR3 is built from 15 residues.

This chain connects TRBV30 to TRBJ1-5; 8 nucleotides agree with TRBD1. The junction had 9 bases not matched to a gene; V was cut back by 3 bases and J by 11 bases. The CDR3 covers 13 residues. Germline lookup yields CDR1 GTSNPN and CDR2 SVGIG (reference sequence). The CDR3, as DNA: TGTGCCTGGAGCATACAGGGGGTATTAACCCAGCATTTT. Translated, it gives CAWSIQGVLTQHF.

Written as DNA, the CDR3 is TGCAGCGTCTCGCCATACTCTAGCACAGATACGCAGTATTTT. Encoded protein: CSVSPYSSTDTQYF. V is TRBV29-1 and J is TRBJ2-3; the D is unclear. Trimming removed 6 bases from V and 0 bases from J, with 13 bases in between. Germline-derived CDR1 and CDR2 are SQVTM and ANQGSEA. This CDR3 has 14 amino acids.

V usage is TRBV19 and J usage is TRBJ1-2; 9 bases line up with TRBD1. Germline lookup yields CDR1 LNHDA and CDR2 SQIVND (reference sequence). The J segment lost 7 bases and the V segment lost 7 bases, leaving 13 bases of the junction unmatched. The CDR3 runs to 15 residues. The CDR3, as DNA: TGTGCCAGTACCGCATACTTCGGGACAGGGCCTGGCTACACCTTC. Encoded protein: CASTAYFGTGPGYTF.

CDR3 sequence (DNA): TGCGCCAGCAGCTTTAGCGGGAACACCTACAATGAGCAGTTCTTC. It yields the protein CASSFSGNTYNEQFF. The chain joins TRBV5-1 to TRBJ2-1, with 8 bases aligning to TRBD2. CDR3 length: 15 residues. Germline lookup yields CDR1 SGHRS and CDR2 YFSETQ. V dropped 2 bases and J dropped 2; count of bases not matched to a gene: 3.

This sequence joins TRBV24-1 and TRBJ2-1; TRBD1 might be the D (6 bases). The V gene's germline CDR1 is KGHDR and CDR2 SFDVKD. V was cut by 0 bases and J by 5 bases, with 10 bases left in between. The CDR3 contains 15 residues. CDR3 nucleotide sequence: TGTGCCACCAGTGATTTGCGGACAGTCAACAATGAGCAGTTCTTC. This codes for CATSDLRTVNNEQFF.

The rearrangement links TRBV27 to TRBJ1-4; 9 bases align to TRBD1. CDR3 length equals 13 residues. J lost 4 bases, V lost 6 bases, and 0 bases had no gene match. Germline assignment: CDR1 MNHEY and CDR2 SMNVEV (reference sequence). The CDR3 is CASRGQGNEKLFF. The CDR3 DNA sequence: TGTGCCAGCAGGGGACAGGGTAATGAAAAACTGTTTTTT.

This chain joins TRBV28 and TRBJ2-1; 10 bases map to TRBD2. The length of the CDR3 is 15 residues. Per germline, CDR1 MDHEN and CDR2 SYDVKM. Trimming cost V 2 bases and J 4 bases; bases outside gene matches: 2. CDR3 in DNA: TGTGCCAGCAGTTTAATACTAGCGGGGTACAATGAGCAGTTCTTC. It is translated as CASSLILAGYNEQFF.

This chain uses TRBV11-2 with TRBJ2-3; D unclear. V lost 5 bases and J lost 2, with 14 bases in between. Germline values: CDR1 SGHAT, CDR2 FQNNGV. This CDR3 is built from 15 residues. CDR3 sequence (DNA): TGTGCCAGCAGCCACGGAACTATTCACACAGATACGCAGTATTTT. It codes for CASSHGTIHTDTQYF.

This chain links TRBV30 with TRBJ2-1; 7 nucleotides match TRBD1. V gave up 4 bases and J gave up 3 bases; unmatched junction bases: 6. Germline V CDR1 and CDR2: GTSNPN, SVGIG (reference sequence). The length of the CDR3 is 14 residues. CDR3 protein: CAWNGQAHYNEQFF. CDR3 nucleotide sequence: TGTGCCTGGAACGGACAGGCCCACTACAATGAGCAGTTCTTC.

This clone was counted once. This rearrangement joins TRBV3-1 (or the pseudogene TRBV3-2) to TRBJ2-5; TRBD1 matches 7 bases. This CDR3 region has 13 residues. CDR1 LGHDT and CDR2 YNNKEL come from the germline V gene (reference sequence). Trimming took 3 bases from V and 4 from J; bases not matched to a gene: 2. CDR3 residues: CASSQGQRETQYF. CDR3 sequence (DNA): TGTGCCAGCAGCCAGGGACAGCGAGAGACCCAGTACTTC.

The chain uses TRBV28 and TRBJ2-3; 8 bases agree with TRBD2. Germline loops: CDR1 MDHEN, CDR2 SYDVKM. This CDR3 region has 13 residues. Unmatched junction bases numbered 7, after V lost 7 bases and J lost 7 bases. CDR3 sequence (DNA): TGTGCCAGCATCGGGGGGGGTAGGAATACGCAGTATTTT. The encoded protein is CASIGGGRNTQYF.

The gene calls are TRBV5-1 and TRBJ2-3; no clear D. CDR1 and CDR2 from the germline V gene are SGHRS and YFSETQ. There are 12 residues in the CDR3. V was clipped by 0 bases and J by 6 bases, with 5 bases between them. This CDR3 reads CASSLGRDTQYF. Here the CDR3 DNA reads TGCGCCAGCAGCTTGGGGCGGGATACGCAGTATTTT.

The gene calls are TRBV25-1 and TRBJ2-2, with 8 bases that match TRBD2. J gave up 7 bases and V 0 bases, and 7 bases lay outside the gene matches. This CDR3 spans 16 amino acids. CDR1 and CDR2 (germline): MGHDK, SYGVNS. CDR3 in amino acids: CASSEYSGSGIGELFF. The CDR3 DNA reads TGTGCCAGCAGTGAATACAGCGGGAGTGGTATCGGGGAGCTGTTTTTT.

This clone was picked up a small number of times. The chain employs TRBV24-1 and TRBJ2-1; TRBD2 agrees at 13 bases. V was pared by 3 bases and J by 8 bases, with 6 bases of the junction left unmatched. CDR1 KGHDR and CDR2 SFDVKD come from the germline V gene. This CDR3 region has 16 residues. DNA for the CDR3: TGTGCCACCAGTGATACTACTAGCGGGAGGGCCTATGAGCAGTTCTTC. It is translated as CATSDTTSGRAYEQFF.

The rearrangement links TRBV6-5 to TRBJ2-7; 9 bases are a match to TRBD1. The CDR3 covers 16 residues. V gave up 4 bases and J gave up 2 bases; unmatched junction bases: 9. CDR1 is MNHEY and CDR2 is SVGAGI in the germline V gene. The chain's CDR3 is CASSFRVRDRAYEQYF. Here the CDR3 DNA reads TGTGCCAGCAGTTTCAGGGTCCGGGACAGGGCCTACGAGCAGTACTTC.

This clone was seen just once. The rearrangement joins TRBV19 to TRBJ2-2, with D possibly matching TRBD2 (5 bases). V dropped 5 bases and J dropped 1 base, with 14 bases sitting between them. Germline CDR1 is LNHDA and CDR2 is SQIVND (reference sequence). The CDR3 length is 16 residues. The CDR3 sequence is CASSFAGLRNTGELFF. The CDR3 bases are TGTGCCAGTAGTTTCGCGGGTTTACGGAACACCGGGGAGCTGTTTTTT.

The rearrangement joins TRBV7-2 to TRBJ2-5, with 14 nucleotides matching TRBD2. Germline CDR1 is SGHTA and CDR2 is FQGNSA. V gave up 4 bases and J gave up 4 bases; unmatched junction bases: 2. The CDR3 has 15 amino acids. CDR3 sequence reads: CASSSGLAGAETQYF. The CDR3 DNA is TGTGCCAGCAGCTCGGGACTAGCGGGAGCAGAGACCCAGTACTTC.

J is TRBJ2-4 and V is TRBV7-2; D call uncertain. V shed 1 base and J shed 7 bases, with 17 bases lying between them. The CDR3 totals 16 residues. Per germline, CDR1 SGHTA and CDR2 FQGNSA. CDR3 in DNA: TGTGCCAGCAGCTTAGGAACGGCCGGCAAGACTAACATTCAGTACTTC. Translation gives CASSLGTAGKTNIQYF.

The chain carries TRBV3-1 (or the pseudogene TRBV3-2) and TRBJ2-7; 8 bases are shared with TRBD2. The J segment lost 0 bases and the V segment lost 6 bases, leaving 4 bases of the junction unmatched. CDR3 length equals 14 residues. Looked up from germline, CDR1 is LGHDT and CDR2 is YNNKEL (reference sequence). CDR3 coding DNA: TGTGCCAGCAGACTCGGGGGGGGCTCCTACGAGCAGTACTTC. This sequence encodes CASRLGGGSYEQYF.

This chain connects TRBV5-1 to TRBJ2-2; 9 nucleotides line up with TRBD2. The trim removed 0 bases at V and 4 bases at J, leaving 4 bases unmatched. The germline V gene has CDR1 SGHRS and CDR2 YFSETQ. The CDR3 spans 16 residues. The CDR3 nucleotides read TGCGCCAGCAGCTTGGTAGCGGGAGAGGGCACCGGGGAGCTGTTTTTT. Translated: CASSLVAGEGTGELFF.

This chain connects TRBV4-1 to TRBJ1-1; D is possibly TRBD1 (5 bases). Trimming removed 0 bases from V and 12 bases from J, with 17 bases in between. In germline, CDR1 is MGHRA, CDR2 YSYEKL. CDR3 length: 14 residues. The CDR3 reads CASSQEGGAQRTFF. The CDR3 DNA is TGCGCCAGCAGCCAAGAGGGTGGGGCACAGAGGACTTTCTTT.

A single count supports this clone. The chain links TRBV7-2 to TRBJ2-1; 7 nucleotides line up with TRBD1. The germline CDR1 and CDR2 sequences are SGHTA and FQGNSA. The V gene end was trimmed by 6 bases and the J gene end by 0 bases; junction bases not matched to a gene: 11. The CDR3 covers 17 residues. The CDR3 nucleotides are TGTGCCAGCAGGCCCGGGACAGTTTCCAGCTCCTACAATGAGCAGTTCTTC. This gives the protein CASRPGTVSSSYNEQFF.

This CDR3 is CATSDPHRGDSNQPQHF. As DNA, the CDR3 is TGTGCCACCAGTGATCCGCACAGGGGCGATAGCAATCAGCCCCAGCATTTT. The rearrangement uses TRBV24-1 and TRBJ1-5, with 7 bases identical to TRBD1. Germline CDR1 KGHDR, CDR2 SFDVKD. The CDR3 totals 17 residues. The V gene end was trimmed by 3 bases and the J gene end by 0 bases; junction bases not matched to a gene: 7.

V is TRBV2 and J is TRBJ1-5; D might be TRBD1 (6 bases). With 3 bases removed from V and 1 base from J, the gap between germline ends came to 13 bases. The CDR3 loop spans 16 amino acids. Per germline, CDR1 SNHLY and CDR2 FYNNEI. CDR3 nucleotides: TGTGCCAGCAGTGAGCAGGGGCATTTAAGCAATCAGCCCCAGCATTTT. Protein product: CASSEQGHLSNQPQHF.